This T cell receptor beta chain came from a study of blood T cells in healthy people across ages. Researchers report isolating at least 6.5 million PBMCs per sample. With a J-beta primer mix and a sample-barcoded 5' primer, a second PCR ran about 7 to 12 cycles. A tag from a template-switch adaptor with 12 random nucleotides marked each cDNA molecule. In TCRdb, the 5' RACE reads were re-called with MiXCR into one record per CDR3 protein. The sample comprises around 870,000 distinct CDR3 sequences, around 26% of which are singletons, and roughly a sixth rests with the top ten. This clonotype turned up a few times. The CDR3 totals 18 residues. Per the germline V gene, CDR1 is MNHEY and CDR2 is SMNVEV (reference sequence). Trimming pared 8 bases from V and 4 bases from J, leaving 29 bases between.

The sequence derives from a woman of 80 years or more in good health. The rearrangement uses TRBV27 and TRBJ1-2; D gene unclear. The sample was blood. CDR3 protein: CASPIWYPTDLFRYGYTF. CDR3 DNA: TGTGCCAGCCCCATTTGGTATCCTACGGATCTCTTTCGCTATGGCTACACCTTC.